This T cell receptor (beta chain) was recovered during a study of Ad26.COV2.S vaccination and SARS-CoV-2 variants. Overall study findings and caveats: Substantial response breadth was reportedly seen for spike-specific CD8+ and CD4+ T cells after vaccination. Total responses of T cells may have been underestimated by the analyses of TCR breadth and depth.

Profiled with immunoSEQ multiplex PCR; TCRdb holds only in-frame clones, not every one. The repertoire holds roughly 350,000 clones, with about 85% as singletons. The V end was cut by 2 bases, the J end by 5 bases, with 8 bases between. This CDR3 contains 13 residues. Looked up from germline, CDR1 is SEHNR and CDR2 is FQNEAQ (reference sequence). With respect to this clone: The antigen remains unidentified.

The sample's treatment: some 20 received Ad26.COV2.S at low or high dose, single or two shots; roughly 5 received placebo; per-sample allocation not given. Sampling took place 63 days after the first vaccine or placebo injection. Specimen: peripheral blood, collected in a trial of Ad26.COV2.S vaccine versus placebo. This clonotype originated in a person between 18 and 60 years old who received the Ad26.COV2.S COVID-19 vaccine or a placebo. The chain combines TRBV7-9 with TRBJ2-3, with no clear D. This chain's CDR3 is CASSLPGLDTQYF. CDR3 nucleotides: TGTGCCAGCAGCTTACCCGGGCTAGATACGCAGTATTTT.